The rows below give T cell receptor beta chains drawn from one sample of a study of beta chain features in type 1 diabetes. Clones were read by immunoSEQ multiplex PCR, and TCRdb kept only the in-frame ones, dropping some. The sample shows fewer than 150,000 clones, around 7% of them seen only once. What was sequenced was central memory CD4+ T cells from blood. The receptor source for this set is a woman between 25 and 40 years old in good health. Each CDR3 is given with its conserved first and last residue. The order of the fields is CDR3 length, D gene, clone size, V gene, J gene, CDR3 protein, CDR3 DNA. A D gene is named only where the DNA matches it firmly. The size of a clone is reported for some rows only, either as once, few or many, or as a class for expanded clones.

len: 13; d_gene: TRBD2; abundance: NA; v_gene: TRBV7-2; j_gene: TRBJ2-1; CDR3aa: CASSLAGESLQFF; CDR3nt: TGTGCCAGCAGTTTAGCGGGAGAGAGCTTGCAGTTCTTC
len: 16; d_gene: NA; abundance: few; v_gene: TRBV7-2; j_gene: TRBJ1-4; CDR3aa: CASSSMKGQGLGKLFF; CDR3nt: TGTGCCAGCAGCTCCATGAAGGGACAAGGGTTAGGAAAACTGTTTTTT
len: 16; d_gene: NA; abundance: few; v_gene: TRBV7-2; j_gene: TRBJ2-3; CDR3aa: CASRSRPGYSTDTQYF; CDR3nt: TGTGCCAGCAGATCGAGACCGGGTTATAGCACAGATACGCAGTATTTT
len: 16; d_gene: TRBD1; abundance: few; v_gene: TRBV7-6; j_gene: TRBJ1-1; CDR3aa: CASSFPGTDLNTEAFF; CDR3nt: TGTGCCAGCAGCTTCCCAGGGACAGATTTGAACACTGAAGCTTTCTTT
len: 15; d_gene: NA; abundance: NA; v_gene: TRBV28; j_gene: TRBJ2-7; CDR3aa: CASSLYQTSSYEQYF; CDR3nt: TGTGCCAGCAGTTTATACCAGACTAGCTCCTACGAGCAGTACTTC
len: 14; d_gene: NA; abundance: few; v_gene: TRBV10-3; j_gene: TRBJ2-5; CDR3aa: CASSPYLRQETQYF; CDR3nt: TGTGCCAGCAGCCCTTACCTCAGGCAAGAGACCCAGTACTTC
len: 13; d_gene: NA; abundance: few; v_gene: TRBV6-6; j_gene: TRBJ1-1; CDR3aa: CASSPQGSTEAFF; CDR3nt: TGTGCCAGCAGTCCACAGGGTAGCACTGAAGCTTTCTTT
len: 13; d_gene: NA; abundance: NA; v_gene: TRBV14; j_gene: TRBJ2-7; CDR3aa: CASTPGPKREQYF; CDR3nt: TGTGCCAGCACCCCGGGCCCGAAGCGGGAGCAGTACTTC
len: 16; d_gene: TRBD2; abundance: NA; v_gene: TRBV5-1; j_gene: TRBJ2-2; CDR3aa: CASSLAGDAGTGELFF; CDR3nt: TGCGCCAGCAGCTTAGCGGGAGACGCGGGCACCGGGGAGCTGTTTTTT
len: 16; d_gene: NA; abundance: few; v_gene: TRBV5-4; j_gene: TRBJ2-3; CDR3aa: CASSPNGGSSTDTQYF; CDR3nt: TGTGCCAGCAGCCCCAATGGGGGGAGTAGCACAGATACGCAGTATTTT
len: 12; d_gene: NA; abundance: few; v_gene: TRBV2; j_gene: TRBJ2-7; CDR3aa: CASSANSYEQYF; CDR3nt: TGTGCCAGCAGTGCCAACTCCTACGAGCAGTACTTC
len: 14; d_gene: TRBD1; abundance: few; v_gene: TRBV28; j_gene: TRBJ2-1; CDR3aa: CASLGQLGWNEQFF; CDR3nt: TGTGCCAGCTTGGGACAGTTGGGTTGGAATGAGCAGTTCTTC